The present T cell receptor beta chain was sequenced within a study of CD8+ T cells in alopecia areata. Study overall: It was 6 to 18 months of tofacitinib, and then there were 6 months off drug. Study results and limitations: Although TCR sharing was seen in mice, sharing across patients was less clear, possibly for HLA-related reasons.

From germline, CDR1 is MNHNY and CDR2 SVGAGI (reference sequence). CDR3 length: 15 residues. Trimming cost V 7 bases and J 5 bases, with 20 bases left between them. Investigators isolated RNA and reverse transcribed it into cDNA to act as the sequencing template. The repertoire was sequenced with immunoSEQ multiplex PCR; TCRdb's copy has only in-frame clones and lacks some. The sample comprises about 97,000 clones, around 45% of which are singletons, and 1.3% rests with the top ten. Alopecia areata patients gave lesional scalp punch biopsies and peripheral blood samples. Sorted out of PBMCs were CD4+ T cells and CD8+ T cells. This clone turned up a few times. The antigen is undetermined.

The specimen sequenced was CD4+ T cells sorted from blood. The chain joins TRBV6-6 to TRBJ1-1; D not certain. The sequence was collected from a human donor with alopecia areata. As DNA, the CDR3 is TGTGCCAGCACCTCCCCGCCTTTGTCGGGAACTGAAGCTTTCTTT. Translated: CASTSPPLSGTEAFF.